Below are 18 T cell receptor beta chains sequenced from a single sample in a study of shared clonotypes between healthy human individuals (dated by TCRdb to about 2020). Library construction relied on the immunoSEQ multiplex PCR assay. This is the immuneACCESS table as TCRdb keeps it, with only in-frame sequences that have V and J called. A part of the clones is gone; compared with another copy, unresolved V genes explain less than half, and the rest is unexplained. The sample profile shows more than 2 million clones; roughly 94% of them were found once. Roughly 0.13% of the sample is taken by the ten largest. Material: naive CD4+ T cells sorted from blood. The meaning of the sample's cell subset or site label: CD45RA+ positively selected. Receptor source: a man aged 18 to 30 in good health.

The CDR3 DNA is TGTGCCTGGCGTGACGGGGGGAGCTCTGGAAACACCATATATTTT. Translation: CAWRDGGSSGNTIYF. The chain combines TRBV30 with TRBJ1-3; a possible D gene is TRBD1 (5 bases). The germline V gene has CDR1 GTSNPN and CDR2 SVGIG (reference sequence). The V gene lost 5 bases and the J gene lost 0 bases, with 14 bases spanning the gap. CDR3 length: 15 amino acids.

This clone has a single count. CDR3 in amino acids: CSVEAGLAGVGDTQYF. Here the CDR3 DNA reads TGCAGCGTTGAAGCGGGACTAGCGGGGGTGGGAGATACGCAGTATTTT. The V and J genes are TRBV29-1 and TRBJ2-3; 14 bases fit TRBD2. The CDR3 has 16 amino acids. Germline values: CDR1 SQVTM, CDR2 ANQGSEA. Trimming cost V 1 base and J 5 bases; bases outside gene matches: 5.

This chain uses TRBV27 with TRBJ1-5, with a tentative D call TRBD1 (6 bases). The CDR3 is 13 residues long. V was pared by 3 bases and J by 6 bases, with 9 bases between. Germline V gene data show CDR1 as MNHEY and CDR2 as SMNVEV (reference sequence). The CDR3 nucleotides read TGTGCCAGCAGTTTCAGGGGAAGTCAGCCCCAGCATTTT. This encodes CASSFRGSQPQHF.

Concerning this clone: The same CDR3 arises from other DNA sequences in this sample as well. The DNA for the CDR3 is TGTGCCAGCAGTCGGACAGGGCCCTATGGCTACACCTTC. Translated, it gives CASSRTGPYGYTF. This rearrangement joins TRBV5-4 to TRBJ1-2, with TRBD1 matching over 8 bases. With V trimmed by 5 bases and J by 4 bases, 4 bases remained unmatched. This CDR3 comprises 13 residues. Germline CDR1 and CDR2: SGHNT and YYREEE (reference sequence).

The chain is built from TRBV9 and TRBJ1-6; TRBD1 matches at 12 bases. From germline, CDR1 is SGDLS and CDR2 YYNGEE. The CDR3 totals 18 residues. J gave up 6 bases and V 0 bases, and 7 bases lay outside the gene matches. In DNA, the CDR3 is TGTGCCAGCAGCGTAGCTCCGGGACAGGGGGCGGGTAATTCACCCCTCCACTTT. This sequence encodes CASSVAPGQGAGNSPLHF.

The CDR3 DNA reads TGTGCCAGCAGCTTTTCGGTTGGAGAGACCCAGTACTTC. This codes for CASSFSVGETQYF. The chain links TRBV5-4 to TRBJ2-5; D uncertain. This CDR3 spans 13 amino acids. Trimming left V 2 bases short and J 4 bases short, with 9 bases between. Germline values: CDR1 SGHNT, CDR2 YYREEE (reference sequence).

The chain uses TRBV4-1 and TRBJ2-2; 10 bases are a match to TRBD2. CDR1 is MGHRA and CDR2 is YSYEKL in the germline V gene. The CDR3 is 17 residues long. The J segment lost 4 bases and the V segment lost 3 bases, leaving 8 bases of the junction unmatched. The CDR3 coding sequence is TGCGCCAGCAGCCACGCTCTAGCGGGAGTTGGCACCGGGGAGCTGTTTTTT. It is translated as CASSHALAGVGTGELFF.

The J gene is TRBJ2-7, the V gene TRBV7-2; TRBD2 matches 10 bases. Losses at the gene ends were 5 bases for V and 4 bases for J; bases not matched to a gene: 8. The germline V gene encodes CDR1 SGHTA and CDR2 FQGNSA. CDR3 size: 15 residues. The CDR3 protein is CASSLLTSGYYEQYF. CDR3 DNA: TGTGCCAGCAGCCTACTGACTAGCGGGTATTACGAGCAGTACTTC.

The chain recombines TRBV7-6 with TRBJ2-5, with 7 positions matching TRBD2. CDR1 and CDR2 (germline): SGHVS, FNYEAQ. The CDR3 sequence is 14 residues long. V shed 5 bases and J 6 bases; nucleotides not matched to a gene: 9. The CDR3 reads CASSRTSGGKTQYF. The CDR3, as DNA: TGTGCCAGCAGCCGGACTAGTGGGGGGAAGACCCAGTACTTC.

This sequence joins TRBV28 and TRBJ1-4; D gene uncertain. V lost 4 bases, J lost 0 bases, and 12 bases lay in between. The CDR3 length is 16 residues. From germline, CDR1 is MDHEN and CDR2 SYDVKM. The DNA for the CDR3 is TGTGCCAGCAGTTCGGACGGGCGGGCAACTAATGAAAAACTGTTTTTT. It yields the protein CASSSDGRATNEKLFF. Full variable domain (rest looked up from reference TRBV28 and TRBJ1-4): DVKVTQSSRYLVKRTGEKVFLECVQDMDHENMFWYRQDPGLGLRLIYFSYDVKMKEKGDIPEGYSVSREKKERFSLILESASTNQTSMYLCASSSDGRATNEKLFFGSGTQLSVL.

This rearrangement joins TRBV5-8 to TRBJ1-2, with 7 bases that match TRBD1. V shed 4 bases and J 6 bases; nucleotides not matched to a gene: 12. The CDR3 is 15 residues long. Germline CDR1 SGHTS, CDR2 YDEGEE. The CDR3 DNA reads TGTGCCAGCAGCCTCCGGACAGGACAAGAACATGGCTACACCTTC. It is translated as CASSLRTGQEHGYTF.

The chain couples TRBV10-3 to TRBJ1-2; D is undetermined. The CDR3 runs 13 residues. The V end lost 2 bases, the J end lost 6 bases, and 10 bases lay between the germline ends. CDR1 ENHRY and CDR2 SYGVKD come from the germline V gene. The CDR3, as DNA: TGTGCCATCAGTGAGAGTTGGGTTAATGGCTACACCTTC. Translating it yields CAISESWVNGYTF.

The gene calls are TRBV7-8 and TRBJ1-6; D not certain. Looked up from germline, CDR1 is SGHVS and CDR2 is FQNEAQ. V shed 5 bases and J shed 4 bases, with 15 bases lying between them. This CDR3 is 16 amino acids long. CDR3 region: CASSPIVGLYNSPLHF. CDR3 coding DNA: TGTGCCAGCAGCCCGATCGTGGGCCTATATAATTCACCCCTCCACTTT.

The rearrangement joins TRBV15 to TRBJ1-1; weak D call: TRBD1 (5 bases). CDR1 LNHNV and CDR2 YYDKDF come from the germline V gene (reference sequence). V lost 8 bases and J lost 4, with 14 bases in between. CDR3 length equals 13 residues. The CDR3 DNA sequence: TGTGCCACCTTATCGAGGGGCGGCACTGAAGCTTTCTTT. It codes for CATLSRGGTEAFF.

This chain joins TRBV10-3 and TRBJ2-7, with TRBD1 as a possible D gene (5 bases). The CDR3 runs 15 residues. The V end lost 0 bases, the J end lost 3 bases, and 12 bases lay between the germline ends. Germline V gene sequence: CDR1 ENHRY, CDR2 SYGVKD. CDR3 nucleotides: TGTGCCATCAGTGAGTCGGGGCGGAGATTCTACGAGCAGTACTTC. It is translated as CAISESGRRFYEQYF.

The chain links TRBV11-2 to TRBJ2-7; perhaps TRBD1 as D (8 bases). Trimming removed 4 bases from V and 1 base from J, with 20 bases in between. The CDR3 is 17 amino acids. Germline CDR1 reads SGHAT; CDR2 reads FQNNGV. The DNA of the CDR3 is TGTGCCAGCAGCTCACCTAAATACAGGGGGGGATCCTACGAGCAGTACTTC. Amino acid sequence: CASSSPKYRGGSYEQYF.

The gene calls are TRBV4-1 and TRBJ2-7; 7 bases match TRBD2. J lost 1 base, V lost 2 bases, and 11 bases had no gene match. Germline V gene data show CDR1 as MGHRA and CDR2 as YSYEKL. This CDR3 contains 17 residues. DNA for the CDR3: TGCGCCAGCAGCCAAAATTTAGCGGGTAGTCGGTCCTACGAGCAGTACTTC. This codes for CASSQNLAGSRSYEQYF.

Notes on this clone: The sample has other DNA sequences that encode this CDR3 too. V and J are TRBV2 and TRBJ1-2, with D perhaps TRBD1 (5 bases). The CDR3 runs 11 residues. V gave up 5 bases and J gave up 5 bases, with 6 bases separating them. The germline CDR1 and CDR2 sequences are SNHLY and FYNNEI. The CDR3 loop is CASSRGYGYTF. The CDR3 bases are TGTGCCAGCAGTAGGGGATATGGCTACACCTTC.